This T cell receptor (beta chain) comes out of a study of cytomegalovirus exposure and HLA in healthy donors. In the study overall: Earlier findings included roughly 120 million unique TCR beta sequences obtained from roughly 200 million T cells.

This clone appeared a few times. It was with 60 Vbeta and 13 Jbeta primers that the PCR ran. Only in-frame clones appear in the TCRdb table, and some are missing; sequencing was by immunoSEQ multiplex PCR. The profile covers approximately 100,000 clones, with approximately 79% appearing a single time and over 4% taken by the ten largest. CDR3 length equals 13 residues. V dropped 8 bases and J dropped 5 bases, with 15 bases sitting between them. Germline lookup yields CDR1 SGHTA and CDR2 FQGTGA. This chain links TRBV7-3 with TRBJ2-5; possible D gene TRBD2, 7 bases. The TCR comes from a man aged 50 or older in good health and CMV-seropositive. Input material: PBMCs. In DNA, the CDR3 is TGTGCCAGCCTGGGGGGGGCCCGGGAGACCCAGTACTTC. Its protein is CASLGGARETQYF. Filled out from reference TRBV7-3 and TRBJ2-5, the complete variable domain reads GAGVSQTPSNKVTEKGKYVELRCDPISGHTALYWYRQSLGQGPEFLIYFQGTGAADDSGLPNDRFFAVRPEGSVSTLKIQRTERGDSAVYLCASLGGARETQYFGPGTRLLVL.